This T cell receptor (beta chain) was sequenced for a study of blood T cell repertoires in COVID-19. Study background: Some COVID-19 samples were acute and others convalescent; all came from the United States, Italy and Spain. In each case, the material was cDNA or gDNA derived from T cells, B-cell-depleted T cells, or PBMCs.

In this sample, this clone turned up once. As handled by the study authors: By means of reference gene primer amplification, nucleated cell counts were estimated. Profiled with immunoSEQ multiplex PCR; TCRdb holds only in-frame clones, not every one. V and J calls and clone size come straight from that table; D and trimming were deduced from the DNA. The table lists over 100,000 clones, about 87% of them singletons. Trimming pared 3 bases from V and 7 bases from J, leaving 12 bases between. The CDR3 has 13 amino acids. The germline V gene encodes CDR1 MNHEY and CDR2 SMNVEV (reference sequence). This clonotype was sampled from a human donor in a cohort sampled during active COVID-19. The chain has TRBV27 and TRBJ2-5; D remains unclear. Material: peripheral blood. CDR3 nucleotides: TGTGCCAGCAGTTTTTTCCCTCCTAGGACCCAGTACTTC. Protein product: CASSFFPPRTQYF.